This is a list of T cell receptor beta chains from one sample in a study of CD4 T cells in relation to SARS-CoV-2 and coronaviruses. The repertoire was sequenced with immunoSEQ multiplex PCR; TCRdb's copy has only in-frame clones and lacks some. The sample carries under 70,000 clones, just over 85% recorded once. Sequencing was carried out using memory CD4+ T cells from PBMCs. The receptors shown here come from a human donor in good health. Each CDR3 is given with its conserved first and last residue. The D gene is left open where the match is weak. The size entry is marked missing in some rows and otherwise reads once, few, many or a size class.

NA,TRBV19,TRBJ1-5,few,TGTGCCAGTAGGCAGGGTTTCCAAGGCAATCAGCCCCAGCATTTT,CASRQGFQGNQPQHF
NA,TRBV30,TRBJ1-3,few,TGTGCCTGGAATAAGGACAGTTTCTCTGGAAACACCATATATTTT,CAWNKDSFSGNTIYF
TRBD1,TRBV2,TRBJ1-2,NA,TGTGCCAGCAGCGCAACAGGGGGCCTTAACTATGGCTACACCTTC,CASSATGGLNYGYTF
NA,TRBV5-1,TRBJ1-1,NA,TGCGCCAGCAGCTTAAAGGGACTGGGTGATGAAGCTTTCTTT,CASSLKGLGDEAFF
TRBD2,TRBV4-2,TRBJ2-1,NA,TGTGCCAGCAGCCAAGGAGCTAGCGGGGCTTACAATGAGCAGTTCTTC,CASSQGASGAYNEQFF
TRBD1,TRBV6-5,TRBJ2-1,NA,TGTGCCAGCAGCGGGGACAGGGGGTTTTACAATGAGCAGTTCTTC,CASSGDRGFYNEQFF
NA,TRBV12-2,TRBJ2-7,NA,TGTGCAAGTCGCTTAGGTCGGTTTGGGGGACAGGGGGCTTACGAGCAGTACTTC,CASRLGRFGGQGAYEQYF
NA,TRBV5-1,TRBJ2-2,few,TGCGCCAGCAGCTTGATTAGGGCCAGCGGGGAGCTGTTTTTT,CASSLIRASGELFF
NA,TRBV18,TRBJ1-1,few,TGTGCCAGCTCAGGAGGCCGCGGAATGAACACTGAAGCTTTCTTT,CASSGGRGMNTEAFF
NA,TRBV7-2,TRBJ2-1,NA,TGTGCCAGCATGGATAGGGGGTCGGGCAATGAGCAGTTCTTC,CASMDRGSGNEQFF
TRBD2,TRBV10-3,TRBJ2-7,once,TGTGCCATCAGCGGGGGGAGCTCCTACGAGCAGTACTTC,CAISGGSSYEQYF
NA,TRBV9,TRBJ2-3,NA,TGTGCCAGCAGCCCCAGGGGAGAGAGTAGAGATACGCAGTATTTT,CASSPRGESRDTQYF
NA,TRBV5-8,TRBJ1-2,once,TGTGCCAGCAGCCTATCTAGGGGCTACACCTTC,CASSLSRGYTF
TRBD2,TRBV7-2,TRBJ2-1,NA,TGTGCCAGCAGCTCCCCTGGACTAGCGGGGGGCGGTGAGCAGTTCTTC,CASSSPGLAGGGEQFF
NA,TRBV2,TRBJ1-1,NA,TGTGCCAGCAGTGTGATGGGTCGGATCACTGAAGCTTTCTTT,CASSVMGRITEAFF
NA,TRBV2,TRBJ2-7,NA,TGTGCCAGCAGCGACCTCGTAGAACGGGGAGAGCAGTACTTC,CASSDLVERGEQYF
NA,TRBV18,TRBJ1-2,NA,TGTGCCAGCTCACCGGGCAGGGCGATTTCAAGCTATGGCTACACCTTC,CASSPGRAISSYGYTF
TRBD1,TRBV18,TRBJ1-1,NA,TGTGCCAGCTCACCAAATCAGGGGGACACTGAAGCTTTCTTT,CASSPNQGDTEAFF
TRBD2,TRBV10-2,TRBJ2-7,once,TGCGCCAGCAGTACTAGCGGGGGGAGCTCCTACGAGCAGTACTTC,CASSTSGGSSYEQYF
TRBD2,TRBV27,TRBJ2-7,NA,TGTGCCAGCAGTTCGACGCTAGCGGGAGTTTTTGGCCGCTACGAGCAGTACTTC,CASSSTLAGVFGRYEQYF
NA,TRBV7-9,TRBJ2-5,NA,TGTGCCAGCAGCCAGACTAGCCAAGAGACCCAGTACTTC,CASSQTSQETQYF
TRBD2,TRBV27,TRBJ2-7,NA,TGTGCCAGCAGTTTACTAGCGGGAGTCGAGCAGTACTTC,CASSLLAGVEQYF
NA,TRBV12-3/TRBV12-4,TRBJ1-2,NA,TGTGCCAGCAGTTTATCAGGGAAAGAGGAAACCTTC,CASSLSGKEETF
NA,TRBV10-3,TRBJ2-3,NA,TGTGCCATCAGTGAGTCGGGAGGTCCGGGCACAGATACGCAGTATTTT,CAISESGGPGTDTQYF